The 28 T cell receptor beta chains below all came from one sample that was sequenced in a study of technical replicates of blood from a handful of donors. Profiled with immunoSEQ multiplex PCR; TCRdb holds only in-frame clones, not every one. The sample lists some 76,000 clones, 94% occurring once. Sample: T cells isolated from PBMCs. These receptors were collected from a human donor in good health.

The chain couples TRBV7-8 to TRBJ1-1; D remains ambiguous. The germline CDR1 and CDR2 sequences are SGHVS and FQNEAQ. V lost 5 bases, J lost 8 bases, and 18 bases lay in between. The length of the CDR3 is 14 residues. The CDR3 spells CASSQDGGFGEAFF. CDR3 nucleotides: TGTGCCAGCAGCCAGGATGGCGGGTTTGGCGAAGCTTTCTTT.

The chain combines TRBV19 with TRBJ2-1; tentatively, D is TRBD2 (6 bases). With 4 bases removed from V and 3 bases from J, the gap between germline ends came to 7 bases. The length of the CDR3 is 13 residues. In germline, CDR1 is LNHDA, CDR2 SQIVND (reference sequence). CDR3 in amino acids: CASSRLDYNEQFF. In DNA form, the CDR3 reads TGTGCCAGTAGTAGACTAGACTACAATGAGCAGTTCTTC.

Only one count was recorded for this clone. The chain links TRBV28 to TRBJ1-1; TRBD1 matches at 9 bases. V dropped 3 bases and J dropped 4; count of bases not matched to a gene: 18. Germline V lookup: CDR1 MDHEN, CDR2 SYDVKM. This CDR3 contains 19 residues. Here the CDR3 DNA reads TGTGCCAGCAGTTTGAATAACCGGGACAGGGTATTAGAAAGCACTGAAGCTTTCTTT. It translates to CASSLNNRDRVLESTEAFF.

This clone was counted a single time. This chain links TRBV28 with TRBJ2-1; 9 nucleotides align to TRBD2. V was clipped by 3 bases and J by 7 bases; unmatched bases: 7. CDR1 is MDHEN, CDR2 SYDVKM, per germline. The CDR3 has 15 amino acids. The CDR3 sequence is CASSFRASGINEQFF. The CDR3 nucleotides are TGTGCCAGCAGTTTTAGGGCTAGCGGGATTAATGAGCAGTTCTTC.

This chain connects TRBV11-2 to TRBJ2-1; 7 bases agree with TRBD2. J was trimmed by 7 bases and V by 7 bases; bases with no gene match: 16. Germline CDR1 SGHAT, CDR2 FQNNGV. The CDR3 runs to 16 residues. CDR3 nucleotide sequence: TGTGCCAGCATCCCTACGCGGGGAGGGTTGAGGAATGAGCAGTTCTTC. Protein product: CASIPTRGGLRNEQFF.

The rearrangement links TRBV30 to TRBJ2-1; weak D call: TRBD1 (5 bases). Trimming shortened V by 4 bases and J by 6 bases, and 19 bases separated the two germline ends. CDR1 is GTSNPN, CDR2 SVGIG, per germline (reference sequence). The CDR3 is 15 residues long. The CDR3 DNA reads TGTGCCTGGAATCGCGACAGAGACCTTCTCAATGAGCAGTTCTTC. It encodes CAWNRDRDLLNEQFF.

The V gene is TRBV6-6, the J gene TRBJ2-3; 10 nucleotides line up with TRBD2. Germline V lookup: CDR1 MNHNY, CDR2 SVGAGI (reference sequence). There are 15 residues in the CDR3. The ends lost 6 bases at V and 2 bases at J; junction bases unmatched: 5. In DNA form, the CDR3 reads TGTGCCAGCAGCGACACTAGCGGGGACACAGATACGCAGTATTTT. Encoded protein: CASSDTSGDTDTQYF.

The chain carries TRBV5-4 and TRBJ2-3; the D gene is possibly TRBD1 (6 bases). With 4 bases removed from V and 0 bases from J, the gap between germline ends came to 18 bases. This CDR3 contains 17 residues. In germline, CDR1 is SGHNT, CDR2 YYREEE (reference sequence). The CDR3 coding sequence is TGTGCCAGCAGCCCCTCATTCACAGGGTCTAGCACAGATACGCAGTATTTT. Its translation: CASSPSFTGSSTDTQYF.

The chain links TRBV30 to TRBJ1-1, with 7 bases matching TRBD1. Germline trimming cut 5 bases from V and 4 bases from J; bases unmatched to any gene: 7. CDR1 and CDR2 (germline): GTSNPN, SVGIG (reference sequence). The CDR3 covers 13 residues. The CDR3, as DNA: TGTGCCTGGGCCCGACAGGGAGCCACTGAAGCTTTCTTT. This translates into CAWARQGATEAFF.

V gene TRBV7-3 combines with J gene TRBJ1-2; 10 positions match TRBD1. Germline V gene data show CDR1 as SGHTA and CDR2 as FQGTGA. The V gene end was trimmed by 0 bases and the J gene end by 3 bases; junction bases not matched to a gene: 7. The CDR3 totals 17 residues. The CDR3 is CASSLTGGTGVDYGYTF. For the CDR3, the DNA is TGTGCCAGCAGCTTAACGGGGGGGACAGGGGTTGACTATGGCTACACCTTC.

The gene calls are TRBV27 and TRBJ1-4; maybe TRBD1 (5 bases). Germline values: CDR1 MNHEY, CDR2 SMNVEV (reference sequence). The CDR3 extends over 16 amino acids. The germline V and J ends were trimmed by 3 bases and 7 bases, with 18 bases remaining between them. The CDR3 sequence: CASSFGRGQGSEKLFF. CDR3 coding DNA: TGTGCCAGCAGTTTCGGGCGTGGGCAGGGAAGTGAAAAACTGTTTTTT.

The chain is built from TRBV5-1 and TRBJ2-4; 8 bases agree with TRBD2. With V trimmed by 1 base and J by 6 bases, 6 bases remained unmatched. Germline V gene lookup returns CDR1 SGHRS and CDR2 YFSETQ. This CDR3 has 15 residues. DNA of the CDR3: TGCGCCAGCAGCTTGACCAGCGGGAGAGGAAACATTCAGTACTTC. Translating gives CASSLTSGRGNIQYF.

The chain is built from TRBV28 and TRBJ2-2; 10 nucleotides match TRBD1. The V gene end was trimmed by 7 bases and the J gene end by 8 bases; junction bases not matched to a gene: 13. This CDR3 is built from 16 residues. CDR1 is MDHEN and CDR2 is SYDVKM in the germline V gene. This chain's CDR3 is CASNIPTGGVSGELFF. The CDR3 DNA follows: TGTGCCAGCAACATCCCGACAGGGGGCGTCTCTGGGGAGCTGTTTTTT.

This sequence joins TRBV19 and TRBJ1-2, with D possibly matching TRBD1 (6 bases). Germline V gives CDR1 LNHDA, CDR2 SQIVND (reference sequence). This CDR3 contains 16 residues. The V end lost 3 bases, the J end lost 6 bases, and 20 bases lay between the germline ends. The CDR3 loop is CASSIWAGVEVNGYTF. As DNA, the CDR3 is TGTGCCAGTAGTATTTGGGCAGGGGTTGAAGTAAATGGCTACACCTTC.

The rearrangement joins TRBV30 to TRBJ2-5; D remains ambiguous. CDR3 length: 12 residues. Germline V gene sequence: CDR1 GTSNPN, CDR2 SVGIG (reference sequence). Trimming removed 1 base at V and 3 bases at J, with 6 bases between. CDR3 loop: CAWSEVEETQYF. For the CDR3, the DNA is TGTGCCTGGAGTGAAGTAGAAGAGACCCAGTACTTC.

V and J are TRBV6-5 and TRBJ1-1, with 8 positions matching TRBD1. This CDR3 is built from 15 residues. In germline, CDR1 is MNHEY, CDR2 SVGAGI. With V trimmed by 0 bases and J by 3 bases, 3 bases remained unmatched. CDR3 DNA: TGTGCCAGCAGTTACTCGCCAGGGGGCCACACTGAAGCTTTCTTT. As protein: CASSYSPGGHTEAFF.

The J gene is TRBJ2-7, the V gene TRBV10-2, with 10 positions matching TRBD2. The CDR3 is made up of 12 amino acids. V lost 9 bases and J lost 2; bases outside the gene matches: 1. CDR1 WSHSY and CDR2 SAAADI come from the germline V gene. The CDR3 loop is CASGTSAYEQYF. The CDR3 coding sequence is TGCGCCAGTGGGACTAGCGCCTACGAGCAGTACTTC.

The rearrangement joins TRBV11-3 to TRBJ2-7; D uncertain. Germline CDR1 is SGHNT and CDR2 is YENEEA. V gave up 3 bases and J gave up 4 bases, with 7 bases separating them. The CDR3 sequence is 12 residues long. The CDR3 loop is CASSFFQYEQYF. The CDR3 region has the DNA TGTGCCAGCAGCTTTTTTCAATACGAGCAGTACTTC.

The table lists this clone with a count of one. The J gene is TRBJ2-1, the V gene TRBV11-2, with 7 bases aligning to TRBD2. The germline V gene encodes CDR1 SGHAT and CDR2 FQNNGV. The CDR3 extends over 14 amino acids. The V and J ends lost 5 bases and 7 bases, in that order; junction bases with no gene match: 8. CDR3 nucleotide sequence: TGTGCCAGCAGCCACTGGCGGGAGTTAAATGAGCAGTTCTTC. Translation gives CASSHWRELNEQFF. Filled out from reference TRBV11-2 and TRBJ2-1, the complete variable domain reads EAGVAQSPRYKIIEKRQSVAFWCNPISGHATLYWYQQILGQGPKLLIQFQNNGVVDDSQLPKDRFSAERLKGVDSTLKIQPAKLEDSAVYLCASSHWRELNEQFFGPGTRLTVL.

The chain carries TRBV20-1 and TRBJ2-1; D is unresolved. This CDR3 has 11 amino acids. Germline values: CDR1 DFQATT, CDR2 SNEGSKA (reference sequence). CDR3 loop: CSARFYNEQFF. In DNA, the CDR3 is TGCAGCGCCAGGTTTTACAATGAGCAGTTCTTC.

This clone was seen only once. A junction boundary mismatches the germline segment, possibly from a read error. V and J are TRBV27 and TRBJ2-5; a weak D match, TRBD2 (6 bases). The CDR3 consists of 17 residues. Looked up from germline, CDR1 is MNHEY and CDR2 is SMNVEV (reference sequence). The chain's CDR3 is CASSLSLREAYQETQYF. In nucleotides, the CDR3 is TGTGCCAGCAGTTTATCACTGCGGGAAGCGTACCAGGAGACCCAGTACTTC.

This sequence joins TRBV2 and TRBJ2-5; TRBD2 matches at 8 bases. The CDR3 runs 14 residues. CDR1 SNHLY and CDR2 FYNNEI come from the germline V gene. The junction had 12 bases not matched to a gene; V was cut back by 10 bases and J by 5 bases. The DNA of the CDR3 is TGTGCCATCCTACGCATAGCGGGAACGGAGACCCAGTACTTC. It is translated as CAILRIAGTETQYF. Supplemented by reference TRBV2 and TRBJ2-5, the full variable domain reads EPEVTQTPSHQVTQMGQEVILRCVPISNHLYFYWYRQILGQKVEFLVSFYNNEISEKSEIFDDQFSVERPDGSNFTLKIRSTKLEDSAMYFCAILRIAGTETQYFGPGTRLLVL.

The V call is TRBV4-1, the J call TRBJ2-7, with D possibly being TRBD2 (5 bases). The CDR3 has 17 amino acids. The germline V and J ends were trimmed by 5 bases and 0 bases, with 20 bases remaining between them. Germline CDR1 is MGHRA and CDR2 is YSYEKL. Written as DNA, the CDR3 is TGCGCCAGCAGCTCCCCCCGAGAGCGGCCGACCTCCTACGAGCAGTACTTC. Its protein is CASSSPRERPTSYEQYF.

This chain joins TRBV28 and TRBJ2-6, with D possibly TRBD1 on 6 matching bases. The CDR3 consists of 15 residues. The ends were cut back, 6 bases at V and 1 base at J, with 10 bases in the middle. Germline V gene sequence: CDR1 MDHEN, CDR2 SYDVKM. CDR3 nucleotides: TGTGCCAGCAGGAAACAGGGTTCTGGGGCCAACGTCCTGACTTTC. Residues: CASRKQGSGANVLTF.

The J gene is TRBJ1-1, the V gene TRBV5-1; perhaps TRBD1 as D (6 bases). Trimming cost V 3 bases and J 10 bases, with 22 bases left between them. The CDR3 has 15 amino acids. The germline CDR1 and CDR2 sequences are SGHRS and YFSETQ. CDR3 sequence (DNA): TGCGCCAGCAGCTGGGGCCAGGGGCGCATAATAGGAGCTTTCTTT. This sequence encodes CASSWGQGRIIGAFF.

V is TRBV10-3 and J is TRBJ1-2; the match to TRBD1 covers 10 bases. The CDR3 contains 16 residues. Germline-derived CDR1 and CDR2 are ENHRY and SYGVKD. Losses at the gene ends were 4 bases for V and 0 bases for J; bases not matched to a gene: 5. CDR3 sequence: CAISATDRGPNYGYTF. Here the CDR3 DNA reads TGTGCCATCAGTGCGACCGACAGGGGGCCTAACTATGGCTACACCTTC.

DNA for the CDR3: TGCAGCGTCGCGACAAGGACCTACGAGCAGTACTTC. It is translated as CSVATRTYEQYF. The chain combines TRBV29-1 with TRBJ2-7; D gene uncertain. V was cut by 6 bases and J by 2 bases, with 11 bases left in between. This CDR3 region has 12 residues. Germline CDR1 is SQVTM and CDR2 is ANQGSEA.

This chain uses TRBV2 with TRBJ2-5; TRBD1 matches 7 bases. Germline trimming cut 8 bases from V and 5 bases from J; bases unmatched to any gene: 8. The CDR3 length is 13 residues. The germline V gene has CDR1 SNHLY and CDR2 FYNNEI. The DNA of the CDR3 is TGTGCCAGCTCCCTACAGGGGTGGGAGACCCAGTACTTC. Its translation: CASSLQGWETQYF.